This TCR beta chain derives from a study of cytotoxic CD8 clonotypes in ibrutinib-treated CLL. On the study more broadly: Partial response occurred in around 24 patients and complete response in 2; at median approximately 68 months, roughly 15 remained remitted and around twelve progressed. Study-level results: Ibrutinib response saw clonality rise, and progression saw it return toward baseline.

Generated by immunoSEQ multiplex PCR, the TCRdb table keeps only in-frame clones and is missing some. The data show about 22,000 clones, 78% seen once. The CDR3 has 15 amino acids. Concerning this clone itself: Its matching antigen is unknown.

The V and J genes are TRBV12-1 and TRBJ2-7. TRBV12-1 constitutes a pseudogene. Source: PBMCs, taken before ibrutinib treatment. This TCR was recovered from a human donor with chronic lymphocytic leukemia. CDR3 DNA: TGTGCCAGCAGCAAGGGACCCAAGGTAGGATTTGAGCAGTACTTC. As protein: CASSKGPKVGFEQYF.